The source of this T cell receptor (beta chain) is a study of T cell repertoires in cytomegalovirus infection. TCRdb used MiXCR to reprocess the reads, holding one entry per CDR3 protein. The sample lists some 450,000 distinct CDR3 sequences, 25% to 40% seen once, with roughly 15% in the top ten. The sample consisted of PBMCs. This receptor was obtained from a human donor in good health (CMV status not recorded). Some clones in this sample may be carry-over from other donors' samples.

Written as DNA, the CDR3 is TGCGCCAGCAGCCAAGATTACGGGACTAGCGAAAGAGAGACCCAGTACTTC. As protein: CASSQDYGTSERETQYF. This rearrangement joins TRBV4-1 to TRBJ2-5, with TRBD2 matching 10 bases. V was clipped by 0 bases and J by 4 bases; unmatched bases: 8. The CDR3 has 17 amino acids. Looked up from germline, CDR1 is MGHRA and CDR2 is YSYEKL.